This T cell receptor beta chain was sequenced during a study of beta chain features in type 1 diabetes (dated by TCRdb to between 2018 and 2020). As for the study more broadly: No differences in mean age, gender distribution, total cell number or subset yield were found between patients and healthy donors. Whereas all 28 donors provided naive and central memory subsets, regulatory and stem cell-like memory subsets were isolated from just 8 patients and roughly 8 healthy donors. In the study, TCRB repertoires of sorted circulating CD4+ T cell subsets from recently diagnosed type 1 diabetes patients were compared with those of matched healthy donors. A total of 85 million to 140 million sorted cells were examined across all samples, and a strong correlation was observed between cell number per subset and RNA yield.

Study-wide conclusions, independent of this receptor: At VDJ recombination sites, patients with type 1 diabetes made fewer insertions and deleted more nucleotides, a pattern implying thymic rearrangement abnormalities. In all four CD4+ subsets, TCRB CDR3 length was moderately but significantly shorter in type 1 diabetes patients. Shorter templates might have been favored by PCR, but patient and control samples were amplified and corrected together, so both groups would have been affected equally by any skew. HLA sub-analyses involved small numbers of individuals, so any influence of HLA type on TCRB rearrangement remained unresolved. Naive, central memory and regulatory TCRB repertoires appeared more similar among patients than among healthy donors. Sequencing cDNA rather than genomic DNA could over-represent highly expressing activated cells, although activation and CD3 levels did not differ between groups.

From each donor, a single peripheral blood sample of about 116 mL on average was drawn into heparinised tubes. A BD FACSAria II was used to sort naive, central memory, regulatory and stem cell-like memory CD4+ T cells with a panel that included CD45RO, CCR7, CD25, CD127, CD95 and CD27. A purity above 98% was achieved for all sorted populations. PBMCs were isolated immediately by Lymphoprep density gradient centrifugation and stained directly without culture. Samples were stained and sorted in pairs, with one healthy donor and one patient per experiment, so that batch effects were minimized. V is clipped by 5 bases and J by 15 bases, and the sequence between their germline boundaries is 17 bases long. Reading the germline V gene gives CDR1 MDHEN and CDR2 SYDVKM. The CDR3 holds 12 amino acids from the cysteine to the phenylalanine. Only the CDR3 portion is preserved as DNA: 36 bases, with reading frame beginning at the first base.

Turning to this clone: The antigen this receptor binds is unknown. No much larger clone exists at a distance of one base, and base qualities are not known.

All of the isolated RNA was reverse transcribed with the High Capacity cDNA Reverse Transcription Kit, so expressed TCRB transcripts were sequenced. Deep immunoSEQ sequencing was performed on naive, central memory and regulatory T cell samples, with an average of about 3.6 million total reads per sample. Sorted cells were lysed in RLT buffer, and RNA was extracted using DNase-treated RNeasy Micro or Mini kits according to cell number. To prevent cross-contamination, each cell subset was processed individually, whereas patient and healthy donor samples were processed jointly. The immunoSEQ multiplex PCR was used to amplify TCRB sequences from cDNA, generating 87-bp fragments that spanned the CDR3 region. The amplicons were sequenced using the Illumina HiSeq platform. The authors' analysis ran thus. PCR bias was corrected computationally using synthetic template baselines, and reads within Hamming distance 2 were collapsed, with unmergeable singletons discarded. Reads were aligned to IMGT to assign V, D and J genes, CDR3 length, and insertions or deletions at six rearrangement sites. Within each subset, clonotype counts were normalized to the number of sorted cells before true diversity and Gini coefficients were calculated with the tcR R package. Repertoire sharing was quantified using the overlap coefficient calculated on TCRB nucleotide sequences. Out-of-frame TCRB sequences from naive cells were analyzed to stand in for the pre-selection repertoire. The table comes from immuneACCESS by way of TCRdb, which keeps in-frame sequences with V and J called. Part of the clones is missing from these tables; in studies checked, under half for an unresolved V gene and the rest for unknown reasons. V and J calls plus clone size are reproduced from that table; the DNA served to infer D and trimming. The sample includes around 430,000 clones, with approximately 30% observed a single time. The ten largest clones capture around 0.065% of the sample.

The clonotype was recovered from a young man in good health. The specimen was naive CD4+ T cells from blood. This sample's cell subset or site label indicates: true naive CD4+ T cells. The rearranged segments are TRBV28 and TRBJ2-1; the D gene is perhaps TRBD1, on 6 matching bases. In nucleotide form, the sequence is TGTGCCAGCAGTCCGCTTGGACAGCTCAGGTTCTTC. Its translation reads: CASSPLGQLRFF.